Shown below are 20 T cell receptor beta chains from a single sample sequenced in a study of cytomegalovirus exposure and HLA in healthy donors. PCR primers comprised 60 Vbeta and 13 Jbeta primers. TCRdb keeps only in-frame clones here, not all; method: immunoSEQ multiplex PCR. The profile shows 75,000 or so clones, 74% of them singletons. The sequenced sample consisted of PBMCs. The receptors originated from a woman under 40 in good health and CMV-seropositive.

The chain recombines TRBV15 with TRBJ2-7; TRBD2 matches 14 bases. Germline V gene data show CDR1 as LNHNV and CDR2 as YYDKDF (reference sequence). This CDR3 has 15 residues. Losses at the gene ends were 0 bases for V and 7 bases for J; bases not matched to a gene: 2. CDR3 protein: CATSREGLAGEEQYF. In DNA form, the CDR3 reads TGTGCCACCAGCAGAGAGGGACTAGCGGGAGAAGAGCAGTACTTC.

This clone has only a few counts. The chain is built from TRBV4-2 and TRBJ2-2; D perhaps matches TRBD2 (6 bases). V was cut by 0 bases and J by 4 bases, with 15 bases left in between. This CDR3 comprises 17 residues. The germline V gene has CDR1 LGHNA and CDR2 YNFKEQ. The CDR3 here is CASSQEVRPRGTGELFF. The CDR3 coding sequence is TGTGCCAGCAGCCAAGAGGTCCGCCCGCGGGGCACCGGGGAGCTGTTTTTT.

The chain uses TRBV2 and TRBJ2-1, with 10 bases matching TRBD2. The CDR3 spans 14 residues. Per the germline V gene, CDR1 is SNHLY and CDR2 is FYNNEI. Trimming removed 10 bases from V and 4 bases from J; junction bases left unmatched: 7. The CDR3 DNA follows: TGTGCCACCCCTAGCGGGAGTGGGTACAATGAGCAGTTCTTC. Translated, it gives CATPSGSGYNEQFF.

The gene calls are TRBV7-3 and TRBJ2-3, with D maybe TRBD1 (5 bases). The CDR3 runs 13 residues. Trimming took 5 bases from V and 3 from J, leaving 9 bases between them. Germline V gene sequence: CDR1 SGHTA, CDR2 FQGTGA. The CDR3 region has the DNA TGTGCCAGCAGCCACGACAGAACAGATACGCAGTATTTT. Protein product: CASSHDRTDTQYF.

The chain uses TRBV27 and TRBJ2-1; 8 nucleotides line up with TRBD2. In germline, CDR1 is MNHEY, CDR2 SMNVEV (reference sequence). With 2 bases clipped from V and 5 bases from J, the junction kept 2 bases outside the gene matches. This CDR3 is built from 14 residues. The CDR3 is CASSLRTSHNEQFF. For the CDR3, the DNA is TGTGCCAGCAGTTTACGGACTAGCCACAATGAGCAGTTCTTC.

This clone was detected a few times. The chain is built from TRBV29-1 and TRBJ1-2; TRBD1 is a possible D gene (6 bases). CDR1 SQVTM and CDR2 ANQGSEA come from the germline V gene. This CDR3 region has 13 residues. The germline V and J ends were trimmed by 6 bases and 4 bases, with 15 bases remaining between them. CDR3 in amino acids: CSVVRGLGYGYTF. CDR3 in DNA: TGCAGCGTCGTCAGGGGTTTAGGCTATGGCTACACCTTC.

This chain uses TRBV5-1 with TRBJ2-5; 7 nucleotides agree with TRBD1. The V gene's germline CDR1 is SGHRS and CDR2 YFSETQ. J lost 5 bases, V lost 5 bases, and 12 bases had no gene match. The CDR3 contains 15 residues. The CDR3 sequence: CASRTGQVGQETQYF. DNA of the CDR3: TGCGCCAGCAGGACAGGACAGGTCGGACAGGAGACCCAGTACTTC.

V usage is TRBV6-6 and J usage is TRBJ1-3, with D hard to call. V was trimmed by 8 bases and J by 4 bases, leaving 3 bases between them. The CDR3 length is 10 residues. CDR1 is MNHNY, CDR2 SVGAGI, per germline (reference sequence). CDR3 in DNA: TGTGCCAGCGGCGGAAACACCATATATTTT. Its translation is CASGGNTIYF.

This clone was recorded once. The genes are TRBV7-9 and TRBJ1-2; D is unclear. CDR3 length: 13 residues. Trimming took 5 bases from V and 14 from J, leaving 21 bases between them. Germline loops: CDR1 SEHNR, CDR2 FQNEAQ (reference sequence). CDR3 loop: CASSPNGGQVKTF. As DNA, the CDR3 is TGTGCCAGCAGCCCAAATGGTGGGCAGGTGAAGACCTTC.

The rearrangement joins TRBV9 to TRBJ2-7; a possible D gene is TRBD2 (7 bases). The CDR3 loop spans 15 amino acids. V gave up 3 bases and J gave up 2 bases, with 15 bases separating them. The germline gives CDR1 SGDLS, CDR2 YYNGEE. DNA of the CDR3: TGTGCCAGCAGCGGGGGGGGCAGGGTCCCCTACGAGCAGTACTTC. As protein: CASSGGGRVPYEQYF.

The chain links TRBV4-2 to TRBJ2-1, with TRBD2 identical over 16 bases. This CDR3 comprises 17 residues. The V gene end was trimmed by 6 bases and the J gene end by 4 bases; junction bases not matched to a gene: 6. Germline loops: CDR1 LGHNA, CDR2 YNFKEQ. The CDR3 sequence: CASRGGLAGGLYNEQFF. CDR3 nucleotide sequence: TGTGCCAGCAGGGGGGGACTAGCGGGAGGGCTATACAATGAGCAGTTCTTC.

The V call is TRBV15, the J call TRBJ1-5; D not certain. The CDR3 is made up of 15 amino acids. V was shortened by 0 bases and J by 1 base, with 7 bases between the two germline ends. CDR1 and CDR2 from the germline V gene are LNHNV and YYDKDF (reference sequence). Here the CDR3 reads CATSRDGGSNQPQHF. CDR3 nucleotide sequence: TGTGCCACCAGCAGAGACGGAGGGAGCAATCAGCCCCAGCATTTT.

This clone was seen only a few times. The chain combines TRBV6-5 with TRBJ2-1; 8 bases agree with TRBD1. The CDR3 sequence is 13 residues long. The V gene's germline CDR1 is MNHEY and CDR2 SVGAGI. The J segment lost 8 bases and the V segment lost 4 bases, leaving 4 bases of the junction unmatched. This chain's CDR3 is CASSSRGRDEQFF. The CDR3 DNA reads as TGTGCCAGCAGTTCCAGGGGGCGGGATGAGCAGTTCTTC.

CDR3 sequence (DNA): TGTGCCACCAGCAGAGATCTGAATGAGCAGTTCTTC. This sequence encodes CATSRDLNEQFF. The genes are TRBV15 and TRBJ2-1; no firm D call. The V end was cut by 0 bases, the J end by 7 bases, with 4 bases between. CDR1 is LNHNV, CDR2 YYDKDF, per germline (reference sequence). The CDR3 has 12 amino acids. The whole variable domain, remainder taken from reference TRBV15 and TRBJ2-1, is DAMVIQNPRYQVTQFGKPVTLSCSQTLNHNVMYWYQQKSSQAPKLLFHYYDKDFNNEADTPDNFQSRRPNTSFCFLDIRSPGLGDTAMYLCATSRDLNEQFFGPGTRLTVL.

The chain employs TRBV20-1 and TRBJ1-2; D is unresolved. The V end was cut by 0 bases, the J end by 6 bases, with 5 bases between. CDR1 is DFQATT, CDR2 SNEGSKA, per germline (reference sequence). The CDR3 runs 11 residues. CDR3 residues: CSARDLDGYTF. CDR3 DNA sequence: TGCAGTGCTAGAGATTTAGATGGCTACACCTTC.

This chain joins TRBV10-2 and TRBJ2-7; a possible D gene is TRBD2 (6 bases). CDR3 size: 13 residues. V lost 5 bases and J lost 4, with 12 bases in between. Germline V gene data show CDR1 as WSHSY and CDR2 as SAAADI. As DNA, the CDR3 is TGCGCCAGCAGTCGGGGGAACATTTACGAGCAGTACTTC. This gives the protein CASSRGNIYEQYF.

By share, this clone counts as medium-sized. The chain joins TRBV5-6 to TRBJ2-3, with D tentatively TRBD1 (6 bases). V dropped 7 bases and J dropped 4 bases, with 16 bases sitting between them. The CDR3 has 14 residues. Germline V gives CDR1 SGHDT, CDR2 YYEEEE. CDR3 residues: CASGGHRAPDTQYF. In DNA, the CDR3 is TGTGCCAGCGGGGGACACCGTGCCCCAGATACGCAGTATTTT.

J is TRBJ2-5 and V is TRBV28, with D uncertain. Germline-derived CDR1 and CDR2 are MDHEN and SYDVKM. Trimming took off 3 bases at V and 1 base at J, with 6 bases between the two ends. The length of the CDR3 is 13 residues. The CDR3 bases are TGTGCCAGCAGTTTGGCGGTCCAAGAGACCCAGTACTTC. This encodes CASSLAVQETQYF.

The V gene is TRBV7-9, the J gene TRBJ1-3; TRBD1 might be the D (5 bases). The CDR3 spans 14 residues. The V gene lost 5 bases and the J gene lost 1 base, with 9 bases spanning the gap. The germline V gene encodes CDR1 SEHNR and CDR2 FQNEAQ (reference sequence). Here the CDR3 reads CASSDQGSGNTIYF. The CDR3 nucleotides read TGTGCCAGCAGCGATCAGGGATCTGGAAACACCATATATTTT.

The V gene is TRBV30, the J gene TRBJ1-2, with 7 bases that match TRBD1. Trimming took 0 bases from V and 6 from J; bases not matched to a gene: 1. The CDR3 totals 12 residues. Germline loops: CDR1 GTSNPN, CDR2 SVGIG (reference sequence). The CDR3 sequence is CAWSVTGDGYTF. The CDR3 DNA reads TGTGCCTGGAGTGTCACAGGGGATGGCTACACCTTC.